A selection of T cell receptor beta chains follows, all from one sample in a study of T cell responses to AZD1222 COVID-19 vaccine. The method was immunoSEQ multiplex PCR; TCRdb's version includes in-frame clones alone and lacks a portion of them. The data show around 91,000 clones, just over 90% seen once. The sequenced sample was peripheral blood, obtained 28 days after the second AZD1222 dose. Source of these receptors: an adult who received the AZD1222 COVID-19 vaccine. Each CDR3 is given with its conserved first and last residue.

J	V	CDR3
TRBJ1-3	TRBV5-1	CASSLVGPNSGNTIYF
TRBJ2-1	TRBV6-5	CASSFQAGTRVERFF
TRBJ1-5	TRBV2	CASSGGENQPQHF
TRBJ2-7	TRBV3-1/TRBV3-2	CASRSTSDGGEQYF
TRBJ2-5	TRBV10-1	CASSESGETQYF
TRBJ2-3	TRBV28	CASSSPDRGNTQYF
TRBJ2-7	TRBV6-5	CASSYHRISYEQYF
TRBJ2-6	TRBV2	CASSRPGTGGAGANVLTF
TRBJ1-2	TRBV27	CASSKHPGQGVSNYGYTF
TRBJ2-1	TRBV6-1	CASSGIGARGGNEQFF
TRBJ1-1	TRBV6-2/TRBV6-3	CASSYGGVNTEAFF
TRBJ2-7	TRBV6-5	CASSYLLGASYEQYF
TRBJ1-2	TRBV3-1/TRBV3-2	CASSPGTGNYGYTF
TRBJ1-1	TRBV29-1	CSGKRGTEAFF
TRBJ1-2	TRBV2	CARRTGTNYGYTF
TRBJ2-7	TRBV10-2	CASSRSRTAYEQYF
TRBJ2-7	TRBV6-1	CATIAGGGEQYF
TRBJ1-4	TRBV6-5	CASRGTATNEKLFF
TRBJ2-7	TRBV3-1/TRBV3-2	CASSQGTAYEQYF
TRBJ1-5	TRBV7-2	CASSVFGWGNQPQHF
TRBJ1-1	TRBV6-2/TRBV6-3	CASTPGGMGTEAFF
TRBJ2-3	TRBV28	CASSLRIGHDTQYF
TRBJ2-7	TRBV6-5	CASSSGQTYEQYF
TRBJ1-1	TRBV5-1	CASSLAGEGEAFF
TRBJ2-2	TRBV4-1	CASSQLPGHTGELFF
TRBJ2-3	TRBV18	CASSPWGSTDTQYF
TRBJ1-2	TRBV28	CASTPGALYGYTF
TRBJ2-5	TRBV6-2/TRBV6-3	CASSQFGGRTQYF